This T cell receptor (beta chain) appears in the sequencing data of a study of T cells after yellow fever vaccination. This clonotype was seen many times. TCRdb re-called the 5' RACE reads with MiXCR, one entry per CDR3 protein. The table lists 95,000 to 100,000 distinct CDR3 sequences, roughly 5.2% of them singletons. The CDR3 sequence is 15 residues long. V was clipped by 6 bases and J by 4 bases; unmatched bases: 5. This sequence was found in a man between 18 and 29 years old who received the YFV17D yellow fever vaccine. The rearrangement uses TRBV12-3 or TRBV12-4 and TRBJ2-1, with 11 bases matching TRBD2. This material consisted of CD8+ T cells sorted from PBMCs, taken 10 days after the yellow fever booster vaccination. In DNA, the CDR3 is TGTGCCAGCAGCTCTACTAGCGGGGGTTACAATGAGCAGTTCTTC. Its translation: CASSSTSGGYNEQFF.